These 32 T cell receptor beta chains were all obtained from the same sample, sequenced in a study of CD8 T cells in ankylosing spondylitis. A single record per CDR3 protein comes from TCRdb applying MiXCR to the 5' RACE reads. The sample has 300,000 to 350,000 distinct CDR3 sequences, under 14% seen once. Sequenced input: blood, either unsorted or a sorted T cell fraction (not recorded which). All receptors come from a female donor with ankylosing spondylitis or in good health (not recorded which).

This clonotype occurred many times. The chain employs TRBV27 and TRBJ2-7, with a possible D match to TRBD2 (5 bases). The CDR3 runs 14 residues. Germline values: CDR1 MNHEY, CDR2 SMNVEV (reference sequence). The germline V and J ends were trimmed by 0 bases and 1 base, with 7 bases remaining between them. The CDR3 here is CASSLSRGSYEQYF. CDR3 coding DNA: TGTGCCAGCAGTTTATCCCGCGGGTCCTACGAGCAGTACTTC.

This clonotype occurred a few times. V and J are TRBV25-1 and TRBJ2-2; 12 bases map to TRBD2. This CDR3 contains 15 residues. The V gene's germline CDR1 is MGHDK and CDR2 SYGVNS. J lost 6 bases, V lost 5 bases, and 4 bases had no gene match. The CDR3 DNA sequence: TGTGCCAGCAGTCTTCTAGCGGGAGGGCCCGGGGAGCTGTTTTTT. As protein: CASSLLAGGPGELFF.

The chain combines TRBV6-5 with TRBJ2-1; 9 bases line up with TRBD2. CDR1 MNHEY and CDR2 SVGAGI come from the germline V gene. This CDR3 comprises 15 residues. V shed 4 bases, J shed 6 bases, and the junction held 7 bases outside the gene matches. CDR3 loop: CASSLTSGDRNEQFF. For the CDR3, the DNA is TGTGCCAGCAGTTTGACTAGCGGCGATCGCAATGAGCAGTTCTTC.

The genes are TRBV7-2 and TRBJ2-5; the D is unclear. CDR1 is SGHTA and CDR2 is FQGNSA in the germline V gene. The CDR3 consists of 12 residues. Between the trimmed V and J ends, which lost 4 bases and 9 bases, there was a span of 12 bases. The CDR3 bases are TGTGCCAGCAGCTATCCCCCTGGGGCCCAGTACTTC. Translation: CASSYPPGAQYF.

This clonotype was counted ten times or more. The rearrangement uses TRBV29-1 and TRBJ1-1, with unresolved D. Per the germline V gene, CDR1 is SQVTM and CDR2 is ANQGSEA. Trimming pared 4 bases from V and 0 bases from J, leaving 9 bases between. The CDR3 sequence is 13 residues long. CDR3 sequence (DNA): TGCAGCGTTGCGGAGACAATGAACACTGAAGCTTTCTTT. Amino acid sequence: CSVAETMNTEAFF.

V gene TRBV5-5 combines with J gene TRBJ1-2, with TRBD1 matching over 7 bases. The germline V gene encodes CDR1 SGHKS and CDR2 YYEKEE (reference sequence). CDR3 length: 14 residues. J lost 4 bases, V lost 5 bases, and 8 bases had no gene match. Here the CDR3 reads CASRRDSVTYGYTF. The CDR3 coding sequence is TGTGCCAGCAGAAGGGACAGTGTGACCTATGGCTACACCTTC.

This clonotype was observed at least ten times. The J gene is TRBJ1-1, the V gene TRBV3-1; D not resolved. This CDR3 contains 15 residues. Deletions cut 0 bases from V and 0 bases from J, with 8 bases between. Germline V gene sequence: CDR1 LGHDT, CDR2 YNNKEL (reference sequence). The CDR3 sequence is CASSQDVSMNTEAFF. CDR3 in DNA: TGTGCCAGCAGCCAAGACGTATCGATGAACACTGAAGCTTTCTTT. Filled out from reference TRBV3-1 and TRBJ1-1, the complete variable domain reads DTAVSQTPKYLVTQMGNDKSIKCEQNLGHDTMYWYKQDSKKFLKIMFSYNNKELIINETVPNRFSPKSPDKAHLNLHINSLELGDSAVYFCASSQDVSMNTEAFFGQGTRLTVV.

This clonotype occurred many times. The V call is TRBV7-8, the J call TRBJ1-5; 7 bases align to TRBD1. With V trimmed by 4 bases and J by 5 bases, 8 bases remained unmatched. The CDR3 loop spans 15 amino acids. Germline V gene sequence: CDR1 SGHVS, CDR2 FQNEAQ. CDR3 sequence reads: CASSSKTGLDQPQHF. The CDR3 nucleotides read TGTGCCAGCAGCTCGAAGACAGGGTTAGATCAGCCCCAGCATTTT.

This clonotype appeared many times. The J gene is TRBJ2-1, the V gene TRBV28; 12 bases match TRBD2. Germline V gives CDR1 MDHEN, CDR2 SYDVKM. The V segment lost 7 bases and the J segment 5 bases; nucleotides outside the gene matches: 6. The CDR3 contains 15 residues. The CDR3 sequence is CASITTSGRNNEQFF. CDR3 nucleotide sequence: TGTGCCAGCATTACGACTAGCGGGAGAAACAATGAGCAGTTCTTC.

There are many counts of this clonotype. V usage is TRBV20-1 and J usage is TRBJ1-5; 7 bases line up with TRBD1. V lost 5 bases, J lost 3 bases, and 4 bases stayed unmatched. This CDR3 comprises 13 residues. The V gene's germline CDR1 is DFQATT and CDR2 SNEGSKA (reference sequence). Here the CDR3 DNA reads TGCAGTGCTGCTGGGACAGTCAATCAGCCCCAGCATTTT. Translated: CSAAGTVNQPQHF.

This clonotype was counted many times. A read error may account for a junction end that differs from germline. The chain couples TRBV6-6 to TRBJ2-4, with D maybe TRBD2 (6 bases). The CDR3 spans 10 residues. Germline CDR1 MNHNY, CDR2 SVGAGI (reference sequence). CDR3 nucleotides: TGTGCCAGCGGGGACTCCATTCGGTACTTC. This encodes CASGDSIRYF.

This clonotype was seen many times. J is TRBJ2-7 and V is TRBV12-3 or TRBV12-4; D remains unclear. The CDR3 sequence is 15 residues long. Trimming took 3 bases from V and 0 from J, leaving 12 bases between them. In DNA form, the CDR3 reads TGTGCCAGCAGTTTTAATAGCTTACCCTCCTACGAGCAGTACTTC. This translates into CASSFNSLPSYEQYF.

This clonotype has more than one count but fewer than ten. The CDR3 sequence: CASSLSGTRQGGDTQYF. The CDR3 DNA sequence: TGCGCCAGCAGCTTGTCCGGGACTAGACAAGGTGGAGATACGCAGTATTTT. The chain joins TRBV5-1 to TRBJ2-3, with TRBD2 matching 8 bases. The CDR3 totals 17 residues. Per the germline V gene, CDR1 is SGHRS and CDR2 is YFSETQ. V was pared by 1 base and J by 5 bases, with 12 bases of the junction left unmatched.

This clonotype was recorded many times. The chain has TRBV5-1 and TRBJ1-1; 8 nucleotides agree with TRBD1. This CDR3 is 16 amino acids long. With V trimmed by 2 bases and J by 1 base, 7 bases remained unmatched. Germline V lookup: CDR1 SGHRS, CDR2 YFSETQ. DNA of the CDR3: TGCGCCAGCAGCTTCCGGTACGACAGGGGGAACACTGAAGCTTTCTTT. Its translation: CASSFRYDRGNTEAFF.

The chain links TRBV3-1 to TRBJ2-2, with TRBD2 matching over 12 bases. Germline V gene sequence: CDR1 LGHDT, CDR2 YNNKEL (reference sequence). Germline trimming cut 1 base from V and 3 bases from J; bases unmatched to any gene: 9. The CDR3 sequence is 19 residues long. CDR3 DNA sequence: TGTGCCAGCAGCCAAGGGTCACGGACTAGCGGGGATTACACCGGGGAGCTGTTTTTT. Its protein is CASSQGSRTSGDYTGELFF.

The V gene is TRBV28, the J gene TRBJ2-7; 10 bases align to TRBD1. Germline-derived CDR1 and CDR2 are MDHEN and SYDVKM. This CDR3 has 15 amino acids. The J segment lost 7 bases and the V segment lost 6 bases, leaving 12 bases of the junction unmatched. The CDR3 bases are TGTGCCAGCAGCCCCGGGACAGGGGTATTGGGTGAGCAGTACTTC. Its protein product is CASSPGTGVLGEQYF.

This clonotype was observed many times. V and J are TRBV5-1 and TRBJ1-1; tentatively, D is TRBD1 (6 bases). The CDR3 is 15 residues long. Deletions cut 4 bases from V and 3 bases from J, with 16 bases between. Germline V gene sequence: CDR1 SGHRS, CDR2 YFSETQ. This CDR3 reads CASSLITGIDTEAFF. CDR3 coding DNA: TGCGCCAGCAGCCTGATCACAGGGATCGACACTGAAGCTTTCTTT.

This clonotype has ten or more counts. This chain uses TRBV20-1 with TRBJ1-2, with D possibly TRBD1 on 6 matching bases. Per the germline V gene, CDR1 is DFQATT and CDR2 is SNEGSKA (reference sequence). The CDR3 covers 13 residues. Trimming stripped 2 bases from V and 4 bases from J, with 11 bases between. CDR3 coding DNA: TGCAGTGCTAGACCAGGGGACCCCTATGGCTACACCTTC. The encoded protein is CSARPGDPYGYTF.

CDR3 in amino acids: CASSLAGGTFHNEQFF. DNA for the CDR3: TGTGCCAGCAGCCTGGCAGGCGGCACCTTTCACAATGAGCAGTTCTTC. V usage is TRBV5-5 and J usage is TRBJ2-1; D gene ambiguous. CDR3 length equals 16 residues. From germline, CDR1 is SGHKS and CDR2 YYEKEE (reference sequence). V lost 4 bases to trimming and J lost 5 bases, with 19 bases between them.

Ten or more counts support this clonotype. The CDR3 DNA sequence: TGTGCCAGCAGTCACAGGTTATTAGGCTACACCTTC. Amino acid sequence: CASSHRLLGYTF. The chain links TRBV12-3 or TRBV12-4 to TRBJ1-2; possible D gene TRBD1, 5 bases. With 5 bases removed from V and 8 bases from J, the gap between germline ends came to 12 bases. The CDR3 is 12 amino acids.

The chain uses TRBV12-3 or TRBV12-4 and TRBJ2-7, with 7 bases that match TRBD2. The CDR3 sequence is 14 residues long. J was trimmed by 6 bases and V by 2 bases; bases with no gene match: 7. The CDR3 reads CASSLSPGGREQYF. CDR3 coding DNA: TGTGCCAGCAGTTTATCCCCGGGAGGACGCGAGCAGTACTTC.

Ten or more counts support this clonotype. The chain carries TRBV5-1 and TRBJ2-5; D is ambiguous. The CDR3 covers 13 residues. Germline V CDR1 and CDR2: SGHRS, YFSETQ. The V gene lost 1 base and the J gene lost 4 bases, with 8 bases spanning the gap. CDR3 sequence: CASSLSLRETQYF. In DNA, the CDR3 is TGCGCCAGCAGCTTGTCACTTAGAGAGACCCAGTACTTC. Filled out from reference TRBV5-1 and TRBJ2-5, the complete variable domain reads KAGVTQTPRYLIKTRGQQVTLSCSPISGHRSVSWYQQTPGQGLQFLFEYFSETQRNKGNFPGRFSGRQFSNSRSEMNVSTLELGDSALYLCASSLSLRETQYFGPGTRLLVL.

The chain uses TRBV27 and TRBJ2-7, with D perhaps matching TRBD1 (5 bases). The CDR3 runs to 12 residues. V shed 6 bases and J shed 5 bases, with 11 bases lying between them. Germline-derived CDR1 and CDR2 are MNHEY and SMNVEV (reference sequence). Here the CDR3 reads CASRGPKDEQYF. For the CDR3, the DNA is TGTGCCAGCAGGGGGCCCAAGGACGAGCAGTACTTC.

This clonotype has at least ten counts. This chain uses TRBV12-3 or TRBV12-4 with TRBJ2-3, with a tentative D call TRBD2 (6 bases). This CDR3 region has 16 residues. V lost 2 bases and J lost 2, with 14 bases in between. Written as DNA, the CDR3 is TGTGCCAGCAGTTTAAGCCCGCGGGGCTACACAGATACGCAGTATTTT. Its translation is CASSLSPRGYTDTQYF.

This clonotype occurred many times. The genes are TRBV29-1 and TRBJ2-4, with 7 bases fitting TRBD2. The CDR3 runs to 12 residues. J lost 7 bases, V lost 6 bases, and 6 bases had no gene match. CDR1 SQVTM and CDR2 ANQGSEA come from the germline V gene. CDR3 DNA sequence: TGCAGCGTCGTAGGGGAGGGCAACATTCAGTACTTC. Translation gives CSVVGEGNIQYF.

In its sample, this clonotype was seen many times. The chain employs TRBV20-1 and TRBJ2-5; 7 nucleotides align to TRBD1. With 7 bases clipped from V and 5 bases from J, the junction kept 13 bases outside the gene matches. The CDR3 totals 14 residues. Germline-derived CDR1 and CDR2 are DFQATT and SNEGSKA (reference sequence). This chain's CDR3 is CSVRTGSSRETQYF. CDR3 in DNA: TGCAGTGTTAGGACAGGTTCGAGCCGGGAGACCCAGTACTTC.

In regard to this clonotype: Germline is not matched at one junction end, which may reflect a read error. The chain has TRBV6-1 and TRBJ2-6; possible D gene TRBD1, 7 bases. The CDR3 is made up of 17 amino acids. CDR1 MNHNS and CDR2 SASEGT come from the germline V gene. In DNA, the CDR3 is TGTGCCGGCAGGGGGGACACGATGGAGTCTGGGGCCAACGTCCTGACTTTC. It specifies CAGRGDTMESGANVLTF.

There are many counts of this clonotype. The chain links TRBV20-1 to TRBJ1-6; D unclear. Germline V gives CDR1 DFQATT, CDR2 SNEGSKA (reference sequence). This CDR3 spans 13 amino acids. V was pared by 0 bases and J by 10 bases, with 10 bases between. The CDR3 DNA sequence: TGCAGTGCTAGAGATCTCCGGATCTCACCCCTCCACTTT. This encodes CSARDLRISPLHF.

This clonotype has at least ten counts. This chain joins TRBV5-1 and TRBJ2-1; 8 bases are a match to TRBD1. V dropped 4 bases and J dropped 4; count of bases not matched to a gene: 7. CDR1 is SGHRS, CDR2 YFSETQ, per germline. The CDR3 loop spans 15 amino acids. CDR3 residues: CASSPQGARYNEQFF. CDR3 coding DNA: TGCGCCAGCAGCCCTCAGGGGGCTCGATACAATGAGCAGTTCTTC. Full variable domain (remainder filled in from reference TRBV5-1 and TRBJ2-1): KAGVTQTPRYLIKTRGQQVTLSCSPISGHRSVSWYQQTPGQGLQFLFEYFSETQRNKGNFPGRFSGRQFSNSRSEMNVSTLELGDSALYLCASSPQGARYNEQFFGPGTRLTVL.

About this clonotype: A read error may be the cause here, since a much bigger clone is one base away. The CDR3 DNA reads as TGTGTCAGCAGTCCAACAGGGCGGAACACTGAAGCTTTCTTT. Translated, it gives CVSSPTGRNTEAFF. This chain uses TRBV2 with TRBJ1-1, with D possibly being TRBD1 (6 bases). The CDR3 consists of 14 residues. Germline CDR1 SNHLY, CDR2 FYNNEI. Together with reference TRBV2 and TRBJ1-1, the CDR3 gives the full variable domain: EPEVTQTPSHQVTQMGQEVILRCVPISNHLYFYWYRQILGQKVEFLVSFYNNEISEKSEIFDDQFSVERPDGSNFTLKIRSTKLEDSAMYFCVSSPTGRNTEAFFGQGTRLTVV.

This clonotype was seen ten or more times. CDR3 nucleotides: TGTGCCAGCAGCTTAAGTAAGGGCCCTAGCAATCAGCCCCAGCATTTT. Translated, it gives CASSLSKGPSNQPQHF. The V call is TRBV5-6, the J call TRBJ1-5; D is undetermined. Germline CDR1 reads SGHDT; CDR2 reads YYEEEE. Trimming removed 2 bases from V and 0 bases from J, with 12 bases in between. The CDR3 length is 16 residues. The whole variable domain, filled in from reference TRBV5-6 and TRBJ1-5, reads DAGVTQSPTHLIKTRGQQVTLRCSPKSGHDTVSWYQQALGQGPQFIFQYYEEEERQRGNFPDRFSGHQFPNYSSELNVNALLLGDSALYLCASSLSKGPSNQPQHFGDGTRLSIL.

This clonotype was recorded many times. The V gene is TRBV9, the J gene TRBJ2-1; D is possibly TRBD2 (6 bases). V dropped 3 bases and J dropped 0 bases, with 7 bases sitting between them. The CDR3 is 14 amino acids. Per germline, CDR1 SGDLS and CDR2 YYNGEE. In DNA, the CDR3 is TGTGCCAGCAGCGGTAGCGGCTCCTACAATGAGCAGTTCTTC. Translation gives CASSGSGSYNEQFF.